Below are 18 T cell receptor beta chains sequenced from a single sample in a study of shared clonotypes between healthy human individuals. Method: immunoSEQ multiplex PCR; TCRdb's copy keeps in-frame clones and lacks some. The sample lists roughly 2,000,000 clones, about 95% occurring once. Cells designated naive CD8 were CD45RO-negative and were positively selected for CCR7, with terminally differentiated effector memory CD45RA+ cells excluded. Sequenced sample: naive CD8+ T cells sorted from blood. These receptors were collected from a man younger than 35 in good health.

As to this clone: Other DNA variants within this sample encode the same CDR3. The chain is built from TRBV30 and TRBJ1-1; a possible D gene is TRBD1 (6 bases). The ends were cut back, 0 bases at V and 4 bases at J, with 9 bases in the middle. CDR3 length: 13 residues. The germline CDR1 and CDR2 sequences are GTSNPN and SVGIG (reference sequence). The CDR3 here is CAWSVIGGTEAFF. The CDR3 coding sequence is TGTGCCTGGAGTGTAATAGGGGGCACTGAAGCTTTCTTT.

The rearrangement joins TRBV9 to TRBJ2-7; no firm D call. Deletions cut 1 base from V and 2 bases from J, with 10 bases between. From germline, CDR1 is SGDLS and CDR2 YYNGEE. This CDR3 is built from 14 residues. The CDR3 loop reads CASSVQAEPYEQYF. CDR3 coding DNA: TGTGCCAGCAGCGTACAGGCCGAACCCTACGAGCAGTACTTC.

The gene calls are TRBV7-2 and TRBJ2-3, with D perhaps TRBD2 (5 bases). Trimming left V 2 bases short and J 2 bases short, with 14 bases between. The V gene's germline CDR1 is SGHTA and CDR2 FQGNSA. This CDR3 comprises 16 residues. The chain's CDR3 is CASSLYSGTPTDTQYF. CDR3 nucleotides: TGTGCCAGCAGCTTATACTCGGGAACCCCCACAGATACGCAGTATTTT.

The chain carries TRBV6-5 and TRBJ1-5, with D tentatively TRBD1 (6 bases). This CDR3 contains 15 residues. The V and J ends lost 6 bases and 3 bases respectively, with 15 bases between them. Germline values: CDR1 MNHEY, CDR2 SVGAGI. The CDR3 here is CASRPTTGINQPQHF. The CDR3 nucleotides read TGTGCCAGCAGACCGACAACAGGGATCAATCAGCCCCAGCATTTT.

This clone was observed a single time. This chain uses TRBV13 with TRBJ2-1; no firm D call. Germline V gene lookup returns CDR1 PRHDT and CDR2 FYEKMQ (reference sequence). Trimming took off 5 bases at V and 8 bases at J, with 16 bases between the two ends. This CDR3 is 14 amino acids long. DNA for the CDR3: TGTGCCAGCAGCCCCGGAACACCGAAGGATGAGCAGTTCTTC. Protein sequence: CASSPGTPKDEQFF. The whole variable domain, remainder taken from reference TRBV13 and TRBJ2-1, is AAGVIQSPRHLIKEKRETATLKCYPIPRHDTVYWYQQGPGQDPQFLISFYEKMQSDKGSIPDRFSAQQFSDYHSELNMSSLELGDSALYFCASSPGTPKDEQFFGPGTRLTVL.

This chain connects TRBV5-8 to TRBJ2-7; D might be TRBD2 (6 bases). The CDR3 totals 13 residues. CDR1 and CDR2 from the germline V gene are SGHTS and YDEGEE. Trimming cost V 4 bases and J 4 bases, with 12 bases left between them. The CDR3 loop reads CASSGGGGYEQYF. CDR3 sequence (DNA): TGTGCCAGCAGCGGGGGAGGAGGTTACGAGCAGTACTTC.

CDR3 DNA: TGTGCCAGCTCACCGGGGCAGGCTAGGTCCTACGAGCAGTACTTC. This gives the protein CASSPGQARSYEQYF. This chain connects TRBV18 to TRBJ2-7, with a possible D match to TRBD1 (5 bases). This CDR3 comprises 15 residues. Trimming shortened V by 3 bases and J by 1 base, and 13 bases separated the two germline ends. Germline CDR1 KGHSH, CDR2 LQKENI. The whole variable domain, remainder taken from reference TRBV18 and TRBJ2-7, is NAGVMQNPRHLVRRRGQEARLRCSPMKGHSHVYWYRQLPEEGLKFMVYLQKENIIDESGMPKERFSAEFPKEGPSILRIQQVVRGDSAAYFCASSPGQARSYEQYFGPGTRLTVT.

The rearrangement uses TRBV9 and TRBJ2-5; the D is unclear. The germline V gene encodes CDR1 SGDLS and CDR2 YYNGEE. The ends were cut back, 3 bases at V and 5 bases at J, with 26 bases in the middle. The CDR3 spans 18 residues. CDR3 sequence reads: CASSANPDSTVARETQYF. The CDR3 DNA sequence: TGTGCCAGCAGCGCTAACCCCGACTCGACGGTGGCGCGGGAGACCCAGTACTTC.

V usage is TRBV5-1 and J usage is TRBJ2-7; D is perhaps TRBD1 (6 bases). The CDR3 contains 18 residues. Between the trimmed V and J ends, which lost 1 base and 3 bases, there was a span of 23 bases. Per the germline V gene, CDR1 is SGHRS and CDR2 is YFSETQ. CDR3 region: CASSLRPEALGTLYEQYF. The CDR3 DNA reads TGCGCCAGCAGCTTGAGACCGGAGGCGTTGGGGACACTCTACGAGCAGTACTTC. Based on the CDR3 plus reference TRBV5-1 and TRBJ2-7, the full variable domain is KAGVTQTPRYLIKTRGQQVTLSCSPISGHRSVSWYQQTPGQGLQFLFEYFSETQRNKGNFPGRFSGRQFSNSRSEMNVSTLELGDSALYLCASSLRPEALGTLYEQYFGPGTRLTVT.

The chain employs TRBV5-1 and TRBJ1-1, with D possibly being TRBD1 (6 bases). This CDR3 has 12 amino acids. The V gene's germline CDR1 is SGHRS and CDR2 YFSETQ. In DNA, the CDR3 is TGCGCGACACAGGGTACTAACACTGAAGCTTTCTTT. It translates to CATQGTNTEAFF.

The DNA of the CDR3 is TGTGCCAGCAGCTTAGATCCCTTCGGGCCAGATACGCAGTATTTT. Its protein is CASSLDPFGPDTQYF. The chain joins TRBV7-2 to TRBJ2-3; D call uncertain. The germline V and J ends were trimmed by 1 base and 4 bases, with 12 bases remaining between them. Germline V gives CDR1 SGHTA, CDR2 FQGNSA. This CDR3 region has 15 residues.

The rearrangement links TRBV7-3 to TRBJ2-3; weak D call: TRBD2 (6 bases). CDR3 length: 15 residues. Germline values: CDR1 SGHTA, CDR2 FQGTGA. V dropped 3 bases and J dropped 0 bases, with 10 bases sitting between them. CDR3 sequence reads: CASSLGRGSTDTQYF. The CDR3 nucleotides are TGTGCCAGCAGCTTGGGTCGGGGGAGCACAGATACGCAGTATTTT. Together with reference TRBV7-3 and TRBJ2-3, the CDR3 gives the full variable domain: GAGVSQTPSNKVTEKGKYVELRCDPISGHTALYWYRQSLGQGPEFLIYFQGTGAADDSGLPNDRFFAVRPEGSVSTLKIQRTERGDSAVYLCASSLGRGSTDTQYFGPGTRLTVL.

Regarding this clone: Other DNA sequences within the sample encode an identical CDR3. The CDR3 region has the DNA TGTGCCAGCAGTTTGTCAGTGAACACTGAAGCTTTCTTT. Residues: CASSLSVNTEAFF. V and J are TRBV28 and TRBJ1-1; no reliable D call. The CDR3 spans 13 residues. The germline V gene encodes CDR1 MDHEN and CDR2 SYDVKM. The V gene lost 3 bases and the J gene lost 0 bases, with 5 bases spanning the gap.

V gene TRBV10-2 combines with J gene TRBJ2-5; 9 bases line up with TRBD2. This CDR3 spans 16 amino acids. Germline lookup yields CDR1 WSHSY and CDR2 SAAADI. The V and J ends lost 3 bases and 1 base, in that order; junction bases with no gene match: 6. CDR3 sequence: CASSDGLAPFQETQYF. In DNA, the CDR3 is TGCGCCAGCAGTGACGGACTAGCGCCCTTCCAAGAGACCCAGTACTTC.

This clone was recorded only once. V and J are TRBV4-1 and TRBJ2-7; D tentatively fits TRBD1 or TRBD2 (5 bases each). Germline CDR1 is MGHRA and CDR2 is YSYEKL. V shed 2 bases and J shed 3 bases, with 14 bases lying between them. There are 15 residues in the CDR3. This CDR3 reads CASSQRGVPIYEQYF. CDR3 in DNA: TGCGCCAGCAGCCAAAGAGGGGTCCCCATCTACGAGCAGTACTTC.

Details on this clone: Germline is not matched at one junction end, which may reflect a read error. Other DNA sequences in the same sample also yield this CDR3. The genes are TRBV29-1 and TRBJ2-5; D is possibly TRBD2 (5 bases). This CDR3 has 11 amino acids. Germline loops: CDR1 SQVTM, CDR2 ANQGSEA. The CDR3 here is CSVQTQETQYF. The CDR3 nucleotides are TGTAGCGTTCAGACTCAAGAGACCCAGTACTTC.

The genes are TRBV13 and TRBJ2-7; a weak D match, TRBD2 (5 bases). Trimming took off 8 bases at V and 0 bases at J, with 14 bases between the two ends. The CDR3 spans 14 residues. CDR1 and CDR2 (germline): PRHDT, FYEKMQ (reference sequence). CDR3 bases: TGTGCCAGCTCGTCCGTAGGGAGCTCCTACGAGCAGTACTTC. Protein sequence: CASSSVGSSYEQYF.

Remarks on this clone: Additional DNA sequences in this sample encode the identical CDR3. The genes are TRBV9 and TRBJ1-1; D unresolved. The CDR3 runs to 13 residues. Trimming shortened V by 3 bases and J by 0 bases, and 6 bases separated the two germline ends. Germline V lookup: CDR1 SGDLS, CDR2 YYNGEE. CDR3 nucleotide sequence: TGTGCCAGCAGCGCACACATGAACACTGAAGCTTTCTTT. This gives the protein CASSAHMNTEAFF.